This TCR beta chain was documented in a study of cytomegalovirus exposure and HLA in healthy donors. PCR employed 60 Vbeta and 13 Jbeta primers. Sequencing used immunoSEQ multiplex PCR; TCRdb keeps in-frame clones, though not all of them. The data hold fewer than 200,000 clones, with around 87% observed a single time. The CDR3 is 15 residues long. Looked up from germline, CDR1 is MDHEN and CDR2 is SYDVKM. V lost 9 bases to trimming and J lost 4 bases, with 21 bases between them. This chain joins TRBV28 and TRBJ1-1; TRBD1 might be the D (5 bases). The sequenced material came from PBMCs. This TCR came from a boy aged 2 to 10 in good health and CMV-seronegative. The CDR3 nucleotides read TGTGCCAGTCAGTTTATTGGGGGGTCGGTCACTGAAGCTTTCTTT. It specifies CASQFIGGSVTEAFF. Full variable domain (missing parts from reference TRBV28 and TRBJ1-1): DVKVTQSSRYLVKRTGEKVFLECVQDMDHENMFWYRQDPGLGLRLIYFSYDVKMKEKGDIPEGYSVSREKKERFSLILESASTNQTSMYLCASQFIGGSVTEAFFGQGTRLTVV.